Listed below are T cell receptor beta chains from one sample, sequenced in a study of PD-1 blockade in classical Hodgkin lymphoma. Sequencing was performed with immunoSEQ multiplex PCR; in TCRdb, only in-frame clones are kept and a portion is missing. The sample shows more than 9,500 clones, 80% to 85% of them seen only once. The specimen comprised CD8+ T cells from blood, sampled at baseline. These TCRs come from a human donor with classical Hodgkin lymphoma. The CDR3 runs from the conserved cysteine through the conserved F or W. D genes are given only for firm matches. Not all rows give a size; the values are once, few, many and, for expanded clones, a class.

>TRBD2|TRBJ2-5|TRBV28|.
CASSIAGGQETQYF
TGTGCCAGCAGTATAGCGGGAGGACAAGAGACCCAGTACTTC
>.|TRBJ1-1|TRBV25-1|.
CASSWGTRGTKAFF
TGTGCCAGCAGTTGGGGCACCAGGGGTACTAAAGCTTTCTTT
>.|TRBJ1-1|TRBV2|.
CASRVGDMNTEAFF
TGTGCCAGCAGAGTTGGAGACATGAACACTGAAGCTTTCTTT
>.|TRBJ1-2|TRBV18|.
CASSPNRGDGYTF
TGTGCCAGCTCACCAAACAGAGGGGATGGCTACACCTTC
>.|TRBJ1-2|TRBV13|.
CASSYEENYGYTF
TGTGCCAGCAGCTACGAGGAAAACTATGGCTACACCTTC
>.|TRBJ2-5|TRBV7-9|.
CASSPRGIEETQYF
TGTGCCAGCAGCCCACGGGGCATCGAAGAGACCCAGTACTTC
>.|TRBJ1-5|TRBV19|.
CASSIATGSNQPQHF
TGTGCCAGTAGTATAGCCACAGGGAGCAATCAGCCCCAGCATTTT
>TRBD1|TRBJ2-7|TRBV6-6|few
CASSYGTGGHEQYF
TGTGCCAGCAGTTACGGGACAGGGGGCCACGAGCAGTACTTC
>.|TRBJ2-3|TRBV4-2|.
CASSQDPRAGDTQYF
TGTGCCAGCAGCCAAGATCCTCGCGCGGGTGATACGCAGTATTTT
>.|TRBJ2-5|TRBV4-1|.
CASSQGVQETQYF
TGCGCCAGCAGCCAAGGGGTTCAAGAGACCCAGTACTTC
>.|TRBJ2-7|TRBV27|.
CASSLNPPPYEQYF
TGTGCCAGCAGTTTGAATCCACCCCCCTACGAGCAGTACTTC
>.|TRBJ2-4|TRBV11-2|.
CASSLPRGMGERPQNIQYF
TGTGCCAGCAGCTTACCCCGGGGGATGGGCGAAAGGCCCCAAAACATTCAGTACTTC
>TRBD1|TRBJ1-1|TRBV10-1|.
CASSGHRDREETEAFF
TGCGCCAGCAGTGGGCACCGGGACAGGGAGGAAACTGAAGCTTTCTTT
>.|TRBJ1-1|TRBV11-2|.
CASSLRSASPEAFF
TGTGCCAGCAGCTTAAGGTCAGCTAGTCCTGAAGCTTTCTTT
>.|TRBJ2-7|TRBV5-4|.
CASSSNYEQYF
TGTGCCAGCAGCTCTAACTACGAGCAGTACTTC
>TRBD2|TRBJ2-5|TRBV5-4|.
CASSFPASGREETQYF
TGTGCCAGCAGCTTCCCGGCTAGCGGGAGGGAAGAGACCCAGTACTTC
>TRBD1|TRBJ2-1|TRBV6-4|.
CASSDGNRGLSSYNEQFF
TGTGCCAGCAGTGATGGTAACAGGGGGCTGAGCTCCTACAATGAGCAGTTCTTC
>.|TRBJ2-3|TRBV25-1|once
CASSDNGDGTDTQYF
TGTGCCAGCAGTGATAACGGCGACGGCACAGATACGCAGTATTTT
>.|TRBJ2-5|TRBV6-5|.
CASSYDGQETQYF
TGTGCCAGCAGTTACGACGGGCAAGAGACCCAGTACTTC
>.|TRBJ1-1|TRBV28|.
CASSNTEAFF
TGTGCCAGCAGTAACACTGAAGCTTTCTTT
>.|TRBJ1-6|TRBV13|.
CASSLDGVGSNSPLHF
TGTGCCAGCAGCTTAGACGGGGTAGGGAGTAATTCACCCCTCCACTTT
>.|TRBJ1-1|TRBV19|few
CASSIGNTEAFF
TGTGCCAGTAGTATAGGGAACACTGAAGCTTTCTTT
>.|TRBJ2-3|TRBV29-1|once
CSANPGAGTDTQYF
TGCAGCGCCAATCCGGGAGCCGGAACAGATACGCAGTATTTT
>.|TRBJ2-7|TRBV5-1|few
CASSPDSSYEQYF
TGCGCCAGCAGCCCGGACAGCTCCTACGAGCAGTACTTC
>.|TRBJ2-7|TRBV30|.
CAWSVGKPVYEQYF
TGTGCCTGGAGTGTAGGGAAGCCTGTCTACGAGCAGTACTTC
>.|TRBJ2-1|TRBV2|few
CASSAGPTSNEQFF
TGTGCCAGCAGTGCTGGCCCCACTAGCAATGAGCAGTTCTTC
>.|TRBJ2-1|TRBV12-5|.
CASGRRAGRLNEQFF
TGTGCTAGTGGCCGGCGGGCGGGTCGCCTCAATGAGCAGTTCTTC
>TRBD2|TRBJ2-5|TRBV10-3|.
CAISMPRTSGEYQETQYF
TGTGCCATCAGCATGCCTCGGACTAGCGGGGAGTACCAAGAGACCCAGTACTTC
>.|TRBJ2-7|TRBV4-2|.
CASSQWLADYEQYF
TGTGCCAGCAGCCAATGGTTAGCGGACTACGAGCAGTACTTC
>TRBD2|TRBJ2-7|TRBV4-1|.
CASSQDRASGYEQYF
TGCGCCAGCAGCCAAGATCGGGCTAGCGGCTACGAGCAGTACTTC
>TRBD1|TRBJ1-5|TRBV27|.
CASRVRQGINQPQHF
TGTGCCAGCAGGGTTAGACAGGGCATCAATCAGCCCCAGCATTTT
>TRBD1|TRBJ1-1|TRBV7-8|.
CASSLEGARIAEAFF
TGTGCCAGCAGCTTAGAGGGGGCGCGAATCGCTGAAGCTTTCTTT
>.|TRBJ1-3|TRBV4-1|few
CASSQPRNTIYF
TGCGCCAGCAGCCAACCCAGAAACACCATATATTTT